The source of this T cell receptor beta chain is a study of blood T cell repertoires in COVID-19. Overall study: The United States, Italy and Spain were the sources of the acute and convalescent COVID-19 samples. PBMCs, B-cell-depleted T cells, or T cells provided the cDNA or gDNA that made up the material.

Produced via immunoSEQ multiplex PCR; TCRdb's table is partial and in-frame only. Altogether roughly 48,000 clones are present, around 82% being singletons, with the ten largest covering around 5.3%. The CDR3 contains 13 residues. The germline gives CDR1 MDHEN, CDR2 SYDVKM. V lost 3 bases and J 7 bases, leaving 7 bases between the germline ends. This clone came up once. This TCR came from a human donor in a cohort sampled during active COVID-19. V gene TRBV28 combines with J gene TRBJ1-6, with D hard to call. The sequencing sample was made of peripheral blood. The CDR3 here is CASSFRGNSPLHF. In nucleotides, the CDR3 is TGTGCCAGCAGTTTTCGGGGAAATTCACCCCTCCACTTT.